These T cell receptor beta chains were read from a single sample in a study of sequential checkpoint blockade in melanoma. Sequencing was performed with immunoSEQ multiplex PCR; in TCRdb, only in-frame clones are kept and a portion is missing. The sample lists some 9,600 clones, 24% occurring once. Sequencing was performed on tumor tissue (inferred from file names), taken from a patient given nivolumab and ipilimumab in sequence. Receptors originate from a human donor with melanoma. CDR3s include the opening cysteine and the closing phenylalanine or tryptophan. Each record gives: V gene, J gene, clone size, D gene, CDR3 protein, CDR3 DNA. A D gene is named only where the DNA matches it firmly. Some rows have no size entry. The others give once, few or many, or a class for an expanded clone.

>TRBV11-3|TRBJ2-7|many|NA
CASSIELGSYEQYF
TGTGCCAGCAGCATCGAACTAGGGAGTTACGAGCAGTACTTC
>TRBV9|TRBJ2-1|few|TRBD2
CASSAISGGSYNEQFF
TGTGCCAGCAGCGCCATAAGCGGGGGCTCCTACAATGAGCAGTTCTTC
>TRBV6-8|TRBJ2-7|many|NA
CASSISRAGYEQYF
TGTGCCAGCAGTATTTCGCGGGCAGGCTACGAGCAGTACTTC
>TRBV6-8|TRBJ2-1|NA|TRBD2
CASRTGLAGYNEQFF
TGTGCCAGCAGGACGGGGCTAGCGGGATACAATGAGCAGTTCTTC
>TRBV6-8|TRBJ2-1|few|NA
CASSYLGNEQFF
TGTGCCAGCAGTTACTTGGGGAATGAGCAGTTCTTC
>TRBV29-1|TRBJ2-1|NA|TRBD2
CSVGYKFGETSGNDNEQFF
TGCAGCGTTGGATATAAGTTCGGGGAAACTAGCGGGAACGACAATGAGCAGTTCTTC
>TRBV11-3|TRBJ2-5|NA|NA
CASSLAFGSVGGVETQYF
TGTGCCAGCAGCTTGGCGTTCGGGAGCGTAGGAGGGGTGGAGACCCAGTACTTC
>TRBV6-8|TRBJ2-7|NA|TRBD1
CASSNPGQSNYEQYF
TGTGCCAGCAGCAACCCGGGACAGTCAAACTACGAGCAGTACTTC
>TRBV29-1|TRBJ2-2|NA|TRBD1
CSVQNQGVVTGELFF
TGCAGCGTTCAAAATCAGGGGGTGGTCACCGGGGAGCTGTTTTTT
>TRBV4-1|TRBJ2-3|NA|TRBD2
CASSQTGTSGTDTQYF
TGCGCCAGCAGCCAAACCGGGACTAGCGGCACAGATACGCAGTATTTT
>TRBV28|TRBJ2-2|medium-sized|TRBD2
CASRPTSGNTGELFF
TGTGCCAGCAGGCCGACTAGCGGGAACACCGGGGAGCTGTTTTTT
>TRBV9|TRBJ2-7|NA|NA
CASSDSSVTTYEQYF
TGTGCCAGCAGTGATTCTTCTGTCACCACCTACGAGCAGTACTTC
>TRBV11-3|TRBJ1-3|medium-sized|NA
CASSDPSGGAGNTIYF
TGTGCCAGCAGCGATCCTTCGGGGGGAGCTGGAAACACCATATATTTT
>TRBV19|TRBJ2-3|NA|NA
CATQGQGTDTQYF
TGTGCCACCCAGGGGCAGGGCACAGATACGCAGTATTTT
>TRBV19|TRBJ2-1|NA|NA
CASKNELWTNEQFF
TGTGCCAGTAAGAACGAACTCTGGACGAATGAGCAGTTCTTC
>TRBV6-8|TRBJ2-7|few|TRBD1
CASSPPGTGGDEQYF
TGTGCCAGCAGTCCCCCCGGGACAGGGGGCGACGAGCAGTACTTC
>TRBV10-3|TRBJ1-5|NA|NA
CAISAQQGGNQPQHF
TGTGCCATCAGTGCTCAGCAGGGCGGCAATCAGCCCCAGCATTTT
>TRBV19|TRBJ2-1|NA|NA
CASSAPRQSSSYNEQFF
TGTGCCAGTAGTGCACCTCGACAGTCGAGCTCCTACAATGAGCAGTTCTTC
>TRBV11-3|TRBJ2-7|few|TRBD1
CASRTGGGRYEQYF
TGTGCCAGCAGGACAGGGGGCGGTAGGTACGAGCAGTACTTC
>TRBV19|TRBJ2-5|NA|TRBD2
CASSISLSGRGGETQYF
TGTGCCAGTAGTATATCACTGAGCGGGAGGGGTGGTGAGACCCAGTACTTC
>TRBV6-8|TRBJ2-7|NA|NA
CASSYSSKGQRISSYEQYF
TGTGCCAGCAGTTACTCATCAAAAGGCCAGCGGATAAGCTCCTACGAGCAGTACTTC
>TRBV19|TRBJ1-1|NA|NA
CASSPWGDGTEAFF
TGTGCCAGTAGCCCCTGGGGGGACGGGACTGAAGCTTTCTTT
>TRBV4-1|TRBJ2-1|medium-sized|NA
CASSQLPLARIYNEQFF
TGCGCCAGCAGCCAACTACCTCTAGCGCGAATCTACAATGAGCAGTTCTTC
>TRBV10-3|TRBJ2-7|medium-sized|TRBD1
CAISEGQGAPWEQYF
TGTGCCATCAGTGAGGGACAGGGGGCTCCCTGGGAGCAGTACTTC
>TRBV10-2|TRBJ2-7|medium-sized|TRBD1
CATRDRGYYEQYF
TGCGCCACCAGGGACAGGGGATACTACGAGCAGTACTTC
>TRBV11-3|TRBJ2-3|NA|TRBD2
CASSLIVTSGRDTQYF
TGTGCCAGCAGCTTAATTGTGACTAGCGGCCGTGATACGCAGTATTTT
>TRBV30|TRBJ2-3|NA|NA
CAWSVRDTQYF
TGTGCCTGGAGTGTACGAGATACGCAGTATTTT
>TRBV11-3|TRBJ1-5|many|TRBD1
CASSIGTGNQPQHF
TGTGCCAGCAGCATCGGGACAGGGAATCAGCCCCAGCATTTT
>TRBV14|TRBJ1-6|NA|NA
CASSQEVRGYSPLHF
TGTGCCAGCAGCCAGGAAGTGAGAGGTTACTCACCCCTCCACTTT
>TRBV19|TRBJ2-7|once|TRBD2
CASSIAGGLGEQYF
TGTGCCAGTAGTATAGCGGGAGGCCTCGGGGAGCAGTACTTC
>TRBV11-3|TRBJ1-2|many|TRBD1
CASSPDRVNYGYTF
TGTGCCAGCAGCCCCGACAGGGTTAACTATGGCTACACCTTC
>TRBV6-8|TRBJ1-6|few|NA
CASTTGSGNSPLHF
TGTGCCAGCACTACCGGGTCCGGCAATTCACCCCTCCACTTT
>TRBV5-1|TRBJ2-1|NA|TRBD2
CASSSSGGWNEQFF
TGCGCCAGCAGCTCCTCGGGAGGGTGGAATGAGCAGTTCTTC
>TRBV11-3|TRBJ1-3|many|NA
CASSLDFGSGNTIYF
TGTGCCAGCAGCTTAGACTTCGGCTCTGGAAACACCATATATTTT
>TRBV12-5|TRBJ2-1|once|TRBD1
CASGLADSSQGGEQFF
TGTGCTAGTGGTTTGGCCGACTCTTCACAGGGGGGTGAGCAGTTCTTC
>TRBV11-3|TRBJ2-1|many|TRBD1
CASSLRGGTGENEQFF
TGTGCCAGCAGCTTAAGGGGGGGGACAGGGGAAAATGAGCAGTTCTTC
>TRBV9|TRBJ2-5|NA|NA
CASSVDARETQYF
TGTGCCAGCAGCGTAGATGCGAGAGAGACCCAGTACTTC
>TRBV29-1|TRBJ1-4|NA|NA
CSFSGDFATNEKLFF
TGCAGCTTTTCAGGAGATTTCGCAACTAATGAAAAACTGTTTTTT
>TRBV19|TRBJ1-4|NA|NA
CASSPLGRGEEKLFF
TGTGCCAGTAGTCCCCTGGGAAGGGGGGAGGAAAAACTGTTTTTT
>TRBV28|TRBJ1-5|NA|NA
CASSSPTESAQHF
TGTGCCAGCAGTTCTCCGACAGAATCAGCCCAGCATTTT
>TRBV5-1|TRBJ2-2|NA|NA
CASSLSRETGELFF
TGCGCCAGCAGCCTTAGCAGGGAGACCGGGGAGCTGTTTTTT
>TRBV11-3|TRBJ1-1|NA|NA
CASSLGGTGNAEAFF
TGTGCCAGCAGCCTCGGAGGTACAGGGAACGCTGAAGCTTTCTTT
>TRBV2|TRBJ2-4|few|TRBD2
CASRATSGRAGNIQYF
TGTGCCAGCAGGGCCACTAGCGGGAGGGCGGGAAACATTCAGTACTTC
>TRBV30|TRBJ2-7|NA|NA
CAWSVMGEQYF
TGTGCCTGGAGTGTAATGGGGGAGCAGTACTTC
>TRBV11-3|TRBJ1-2|many|TRBD1
CASSLGPDRGNGYTF
TGTGCCAGCAGCTTAGGTCCCGACAGGGGGAATGGCTACACCTTC
>TRBV19|TRBJ1-5|NA|NA
CASSPLRGVSNQPQHF
TGTGCCAGTAGTCCCCTCAGAGGAGTTAGCAATCAGCCCCAGCATTTT
>TRBV9|TRBJ2-1|NA|TRBD2
CASSVGAGAFNEQFF
TGTGCCAGCAGCGTCGGAGCGGGAGCCTTCAATGAGCAGTTCTTC
>TRBV6-8|TRBJ2-7|NA|NA
CASSYRLDYEQYF
TGTGCCAGCAGTTACCGACTTGACTACGAGCAGTACTTC
>TRBV6-8|TRBJ2-7|many|TRBD2
CASSAVAGDPYEQYF
TGTGCCAGCAGTGCGGTAGCGGGAGACCCCTACGAGCAGTACTTC
>TRBV28|TRBJ2-5|few|NA
CASSLTGTQETQYF
TGTGCCAGCAGTTTAACAGGGACCCAAGAGACCCAGTACTTC
>TRBV11-3|TRBJ2-6|few|TRBD1
CASSPGQISSGANVLTF
TGTGCCAGCAGCCCGGGACAGATCTCCTCTGGGGCCAACGTCCTGACTTTC
>TRBV5-1|TRBJ1-2|NA|TRBD1
CASSHITGQGSYGYTF
TGCGCCAGCAGCCACATAACGGGACAGGGGAGCTATGGCTACACCTTC
>TRBV28|TRBJ1-5|medium-sized|NA
CASTLGNQPQHF
TGTGCCAGCACCCTTGGCAATCAGCCCCAGCATTTT
>TRBV23-1|TRBJ2-6|NA|NA
CASSPNRGGSAGANVLTF
TGCGCCAGCAGCCCAAATAGGGGAGGTAGCGCTGGGGCCAACGTCCTGACTTTC
>TRBV19|TRBJ2-1|NA|NA
CASSGTLLTYTSYNEQFF
TGTGCCAGTAGCGGGACCCTACTCACATACACATCCTACAATGAGCAGTTCTTC
>TRBV19|TRBJ2-1|NA|TRBD2
CASSSGLAGRNEQFF
TGTGCCAGTAGTTCGGGACTAGCGGGAAGGAATGAGCAGTTCTTC
>TRBV6-8|TRBJ2-2|few|NA
CASSYVRGPNTGELFF
TGTGCCAGCAGTTACGTCAGGGGTCCTAACACCGGGGAGCTGTTTTTT